This T cell receptor (beta chain) was profiled in a study of T cells in Graves' hyperthyroidism and ophthalmopathy. Findings and caveats of the study: Most clonotypes expanded in the thyroid (above 0.001) were also present in blood. With a median lead of roughly 6.2 months before onset, the model predicted ophthalmopathy.

The sample holds many counts of this clonotype. Its antigen remains unknown. This CDR3 is 14 amino acids long. The germline gives CDR1 MNHNS, CDR2 SASEGT. Trimming took off 5 bases at V and 9 bases at J, with 17 bases between the two ends. The source material, RNA transcripts, was used to amplify TCR beta CDR3 regions. First-round RT-PCR of the TCR CDR3 relied on the HTBI primer set. TCRdb used MiXCR to reprocess the multiplex PCR reads, holding one entry per CDR3 protein. Among almost 600,000 distinct CDR3 sequences, approximately 15% were seen once, and the ten largest hold almost 6%. The chain links TRBV6-1 to TRBJ2-1; possibly TRBD1 or TRBD2 for D (6 bases each). Specimen: blood. This TCR derives from a woman aged 25 to 45 with Graves' hyperthyroidism that later progressed to Graves' ophthalmopathy. CDR3 DNA sequence: TGTGCCAGCAGTTTAAAGGGGGGCCTAAGTGAGCAGTTCTTC. The encoded protein is CASSLKGGLSEQFF.